This TCR beta chain appears in the sequencing data of a study of pediatric ulcerative colitis. Turning to this clone: Its antigen is not known.

V was pared by 1 base and J by 4 bases, with 17 bases between. CDR3 size: 16 residues. Per germline, CDR1 SEHNR and CDR2 FQNEAQ (reference sequence). This table comes from immunoSEQ multiplex PCR, and its TCRdb copy is limited to in-frame clones, with some not included. The sample holds under 15,000 clones, more than 70% seen once. Notes on the study in general: All ulcerative colitis patients, but no controls, carried a couple of rectal clonotypes.

One to two pinch biopsies were taken from the rectum during colonoscopy. Input material: gut tissue. The chain joins TRBV7-9 to TRBJ2-7, with D perhaps matching TRBD2 (5 bases). The sequence was obtained from a boy younger than 18 who was a control in a study of pediatric ulcerative colitis. The DNA of the CDR3 is TGTGCCAGCAGCTTAGGTAACCGGGGAACGGGTTACGAGCAGTACTTC. Translated: CASSLGNRGTGYEQYF.